A selection of T cell receptor beta chains follows, all from one sample in a study of blood T cell repertoires in COVID-19. Sequencing used immunoSEQ multiplex PCR; TCRdb keeps in-frame clones, though not all of them. The sample lists around 50,000 clones; roughly 88% were seen once. Input material: peripheral blood. These receptors were collected from a human donor in a cohort sampled during active COVID-19. Both conserved end residues are part of each CDR3. Each record gives: V gene, clone size, J gene, CDR3 protein. Clone size is stated in some rows and not others, as once, few, many or a class when expanded.

TRBV2,.,TRBJ2-7,CASSSTSGSSYEQYF
TRBV5-1,.,TRBJ2-5,CASSLVPGTTGRETQYF
TRBV5-5,.,TRBJ2-3,CASSFLAGVRPDTQYF
TRBV28,.,TRBJ1-3,CASSLWAGSSGNTIYF
TRBV5-1,.,TRBJ1-2,CASSQYTGDDGYTF
TRBV29-1,.,TRBJ2-2,CSVEGSHTGELFF
TRBV20-1,.,TRBJ1-6,CSASTGEGSPLHF
TRBV30,.,TRBJ2-5,CAWSVGGRETQYF
TRBV5-1,once,TRBJ2-5,CASGLGLAGGQETQYF
TRBV14,.,TRBJ1-5,CASSRGQAQPQHF
TRBV3-1/TRBV3-2,.,TRBJ2-2,CASSQVVSHTGTGELFF
TRBV7-3,.,TRBJ2-3,CASSPLASRPSSTDTQYF
TRBV10-3,few,TRBJ2-7,CAISESGTSGRPYEQYF
TRBV14,.,TRBJ2-5,CASSQPFQETQYF
TRBV18,.,TRBJ2-5,CASSPQGGETQYF
TRBV27,.,TRBJ2-7,CASSPLAGVGYEQYF
TRBV1,.,TRBJ1-2,CTSSQDKDRDWEGYTF
TRBV19,.,TRBJ1-1,CASSIGTGLTEAFF
TRBV6-5,.,TRBJ2-7,CASRQGTSYEQYF
TRBV3-1/TRBV3-2,.,TRBJ2-1,CASSQGGLAGVRLNEQFF
TRBV28,.,TRBJ2-7,CASSPRGGQGAQQYF
TRBV3-1/TRBV3-2,.,TRBJ2-3,CASSPRSPTDTQYF
TRBV5-8,.,TRBJ1-2,CASSLERGRGYTF
TRBV24-1,.,TRBJ1-5,CATSEGQGAFQPQHF
TRBV6-5,.,TRBJ2-7,CASSYWANGGSYEQYF
TRBV3-1/TRBV3-2,.,TRBJ2-1,CASRGLAGAYNEQFF
TRBV28,medium-sized,TRBJ2-5,CASSLYQLSGRSEETQYF
TRBV9,.,TRBJ2-3,CASAPGTSRTDTQYF
TRBV5-1,.,TRBJ2-5,CASSAGTGQETQYF
TRBV5-5,.,TRBJ1-2,CASSWDRDVNYGYTF
TRBV13,.,TRBJ2-7,CASSDSGTSGYEQYF
TRBV29-1,.,TRBJ2-7,CSVRWGVKDEQYF
TRBV6-1,.,TRBJ2-7,CASSDRTSGTYEQYF
TRBV30,medium-sized,TRBJ2-3,CALEGGGYTQYF
TRBV14,.,TRBJ2-5,CASSRPEVRAALETQYF
TRBV9,.,TRBJ2-5,CASSVDSGRGETQYF
TRBV5-6,few,TRBJ2-7,CASSRLAGDSYEQYF
TRBV5-1,.,TRBJ2-4,CASSLVAGAENIQYF
TRBV5-5,.,TRBJ1-4,CASSLQGGREEKLFF
TRBV19,.,TRBJ2-2,CASSGGPGELFF
TRBV10-1,few,TRBJ2-7,CASSDSSYEQYF
TRBV9,.,TRBJ2-1,CASSPQLAGSYNEQFF
TRBV14,.,TRBJ2-5,CASSQVGTGQETQYF
TRBV19,.,TRBJ2-1,CASSMGPGQQGGRTYNEQFF
TRBV11-2,.,TRBJ2-7,CASSLDGGGGLRNEQYF
TRBV6-1,few,TRBJ1-4,CASSDLGQGVPNEKLFF
TRBV6-2/TRBV6-3,few,TRBJ2-7,CASSMGTLGYF
TRBV10-3,.,TRBJ2-3,CAISESNPADTQYF
TRBV28,.,TRBJ1-4,CASSSPRAGDEKLFF
TRBV19,.,TRBJ1-3,CASSMGRGPGNTIYF
TRBV11-2,once,TRBJ2-1,CASSSWGTSGRRSYNEQFF
TRBV18,.,TRBJ2-2,CASSPTGNTGELFF
TRBV18,.,TRBJ2-7,CASSPPGLPYEQYF
TRBV4-1,.,TRBJ2-1,CASSPRLLMSSYNEQFF
TRBV7-9,few,TRBJ2-2,CASSLRRNTGELFF
TRBV28,once,TRBJ2-3,CASTLGTVSTDTQYF
TRBV10-3,.,TRBJ2-1,CAIHGQGNNEQFF
TRBV19,.,TRBJ2-5,CASSIGMTGSGETQYF
TRBV28,.,TRBJ1-2,CASTFGTGALYGYTF